The present TCR beta chain was sequenced within a study of T cell responses to AZD1222 COVID-19 vaccine. Study outcomes and limitations: Only six individuals given AZD1222 were seropositive at baseline. Clonal diversity was possibly underestimated; the donors were predominantly white British and more often female. Along spike, vaccine-associated CD4 TCRs were found throughout, with dominance at 160-218 and 743-854.

Regarding this clone: Its antigen remains unidentified.

V lost 6 bases and J 3 bases, leaving 11 bases between the germline ends. Looked up from germline, CDR1 is SNHLY and CDR2 is FYNNEI. The CDR3 sequence is 13 residues long. Combined were second doses at about 4 or about 12 weeks. Sequencing was performed with immunoSEQ multiplex PCR; in TCRdb, only in-frame clones are kept and a portion is missing. The sample yields 60,000 to 80,000 clones, about three quarters seen once. The starting material was peripheral blood, obtained 28 days after the second AZD1222 dose. This chain uses TRBV2 with TRBJ1-2; the D gene is possibly TRBD1 (5 bases). This clonotype was obtained from an adult who received the AZD1222 COVID-19 vaccine. The CDR3 bases are TGTGCCAGCAGCAAAGAGGGGTACTATGGCTACACCTTC. It specifies CASSKEGYYGYTF. Drawing the rest from reference TRBV2 and TRBJ1-2, the complete variable domain is EPEVTQTPSHQVTQMGQEVILRCVPISNHLYFYWYRQILGQKVEFLVSFYNNEISEKSEIFDDQFSVERPDGSNFTLKIRSTKLEDSAMYFCASSKEGYYGYTFGSGTRLTVV.